Detailed here is one TCR beta chain. The target antigen is unknown. This entry comes from a study of cytomegalovirus exposure and HLA in healthy donors. Whole-study results and caveats: Three of the chains that were CMV-associated were confirmed in vitro to be specific for CMV antigens.

Trimming took 4 bases from V and 0 from J, leaving 11 bases between them. Germline CDR1 and CDR2: SGHNT and YYREEE (reference sequence). This CDR3 region has 14 residues. PCR was performed using 60 Vbeta and 13 Jbeta primers. In the authors' methods: The count from a later analysis was 65 million to 90 million unique TCR beta chains, some 12 million of them shared. Sequenced by immunoSEQ multiplex PCR; TCRdb stores in-frame clones only, minus some. V, J and clone size are taken as reported in that table, and D and trimming were inferred from the DNA itself. The sample includes around 150,000 clones, roughly 63% of them seen just once.

Sequencing was done on a sample of PBMCs. The gene calls are TRBV5-4 and TRBJ2-7; D may be TRBD2 (5 bases). This TCR came from a woman aged 60 to 75 in good health and CMV-seropositive. The CDR3 loop reads CASSRGADSYEQYF. CDR3 in DNA: TGTGCCAGCAGCCGGGGAGCGGACTCCTACGAGCAGTACTTC. The full variable domain, rest sourced from reference TRBV5-4 and TRBJ2-7, is ETGVTQSPTHLIKTRGQQVTLRCSSQSGHNTVSWYQQALGQGPQFIFQYYREEENGRGNFPPRFSGLQFPNYSSELNVNALELDDSALYLCASSRGADSYEQYFGPGTRLTVT.